One and the same sample provided the 10 T cell receptor beta chains below, sequenced in a study of early stage breast cancer tumors. TCRdb's table, derived via immunoSEQ multiplex PCR, lists solely in-frame clones and lacks some. The sample lists a few thousand clones; 60% to 80% were seen once. Sequencing input: breast tumor tissue. The receptors were gathered from a person aged 40 to 49 with breast cancer.

This clone has just one count. V and J are TRBV5-6 and TRBJ1-1; D unclear. The V gene lost 2 bases and the J gene lost 0 bases, with 11 bases spanning the gap. CDR1 is SGHDT, CDR2 YYEEEE, per germline. The CDR3 covers 15 residues. The CDR3 reads CASSFYRTMNTEAFF. CDR3 nucleotides: TGTGCCAGCAGCTTTTACAGAACCATGAACACTGAAGCTTTCTTT.

The rearrangement uses TRBV7-3 and TRBJ2-1; possibly TRBD2 for D (5 bases). The CDR3 has 14 residues. The germline CDR1 and CDR2 sequences are SGHTA and FQGTGA. Trimming left V 2 bases short and J 8 bases short, with 13 bases between. The CDR3 here is CASSLGTSLDEQFF. The CDR3 DNA is TGTGCCAGCAGCTTAGGAACTAGTCTCGATGAGCAGTTCTTC.

The chain combines TRBV2 with TRBJ1-1, with 7 bases aligning to TRBD1. Germline V gene lookup returns CDR1 SNHLY and CDR2 FYNNEI. CDR3 length: 21 residues. The V segment lost 2 bases and the J segment 0 bases; nucleotides outside the gene matches: 21. The CDR3 sequence is CASSETQWTLNRGNMNTEAFF. The CDR3 DNA follows: TGTGCCAGCAGTGAAACCCAATGGACACTAAACAGGGGAAACATGAACACTGAAGCTTTCTTT. The full variable domain, with the rest looked up from reference TRBV2 and TRBJ1-1, is EPEVTQTPSHQVTQMGQEVILRCVPISNHLYFYWYRQILGQKVEFLVSFYNNEISEKSEIFDDQFSVERPDGSNFTLKIRSTKLEDSAMYFCASSETQWTLNRGNMNTEAFFGQGTRLTVV.

The chain couples TRBV12-5 to TRBJ2-1; 11 nucleotides line up with TRBD2. With V trimmed by 6 bases and J by 2 bases, 12 bases remained unmatched. This CDR3 is 18 amino acids long. The V gene's germline CDR1 is LGHNT and CDR2 FRNRAP. CDR3: CASGKSSSGRVPYNEQFF. The CDR3 nucleotides are TGTGCTAGTGGGAAATCCAGTAGCGGGAGGGTGCCCTACAATGAGCAGTTCTTC.

V gene TRBV9 combines with J gene TRBJ2-5; D not resolved. Germline V gene data show CDR1 as SGDLS and CDR2 as YYNGEE. The CDR3 loop spans 15 amino acids. Trimming pared 4 bases from V and 1 base from J, leaving 14 bases between. CDR3 DNA sequence: TGTGCCAGCAGCCTCCGACGAGAACCCCAAGAGACCCAGTACTTC. As protein: CASSLRREPQETQYF.

This clone came up a few times. Written as DNA, the CDR3 is TGTGCCAGCAGCTTCGGGGGCTCTGGGGCCAACGTCCTGACTTTC. Its protein product is CASSFGGSGANVLTF. The chain carries TRBV5-5 and TRBJ2-6; D is possibly TRBD2 (6 bases). The germline V gene encodes CDR1 SGHKS and CDR2 YYEKEE (reference sequence). V was clipped by 2 bases and J by 0 bases, with 6 bases between them. This CDR3 region has 15 residues.

This clone was picked up a small number of times. The chain is built from TRBV28 and TRBJ1-2; D is unresolved. CDR1 MDHEN and CDR2 SYDVKM come from the germline V gene. The CDR3 is 15 residues long. Trimming pared 3 bases from V and 5 bases from J, leaving 16 bases between. DNA for the CDR3: TGTGCCAGCAGTTTCGCGACCATTGTCCCTTATGGCTACACCTTC. It translates to CASSFATIVPYGYTF.

CDR3 bases: TGTGCCAGCAGTACTCTAGCGACCGGGGAGCTGTTTTTT. Its translation is CASSTLATGELFF. The chain links TRBV6-5 to TRBJ2-2; the D gene is possibly TRBD2 (6 bases). From germline, CDR1 is MNHEY and CDR2 SVGAGI. This CDR3 has 13 amino acids. V was shortened by 5 bases and J by 5 bases, with 9 bases between the two germline ends.

The chain combines TRBV7-2 with TRBJ2-1, with D maybe TRBD2 (6 bases). V was pared by 1 base and J by 4 bases, with 17 bases between. This CDR3 region has 17 residues. Germline lookup yields CDR1 SGHTA and CDR2 FQGNSA. Here the CDR3 reads CASSLVGTGVSYNEQFF. The CDR3, as DNA: TGTGCCAGCAGCTTAGTGGGAACGGGAGTATCTTACAATGAGCAGTTCTTC.

This clone showed up just a few times. The gene calls are TRBV19 and TRBJ2-7; the D gene could be TRBD1 or TRBD2 (5 bases each). The CDR3 spans 15 residues. Germline assignment: CDR1 LNHDA and CDR2 SQIVND (reference sequence). V was cut by 4 bases and J by 2 bases, with 15 bases left in between. This CDR3 is CASSTIEGLAYEQYF. CDR3 nucleotide sequence: TGTGCCAGTAGTACCATCGAGGGGTTGGCCTACGAGCAGTACTTC.